The clone carrying this T cell receptor beta chain was recorded many times. The CDR3 is 13 residues long. Germline V CDR1 and CDR2: SGHAT, FQNNGV. The germline V and J ends were trimmed by 4 bases and 6 bases, with 10 bases remaining between them. MiXCR, run by TCRdb on the 5' RACE reads, gives a single entry per CDR3 protein. The sample includes approximately 340,000 distinct CDR3 sequences, 7.5% to 9% seen only once; the top ten take roughly 18%. This sample was included in a study of T cells after yellow fever vaccination. This specimen was PBMCs, taken on the day of the first yellow fever vaccination. This sequence was found in a man between 18 and 29 years old who received the YFV17D yellow fever vaccine. This sequence joins TRBV11-2 and TRBJ1-5; no definite D call. DNA of the CDR3: TGTGCCAGCAGCTCCGACGGGTTTCAGCCCCAGCATTTT. It encodes CASSSDGFQPQHF.